These 24 T cell receptor beta chains share one sample of origin, sequenced in a study of blood T cell repertoires in COVID-19. Libraries were prepared by immunoSEQ multiplex PCR; TCRdb keeps only in-frame clonotypes and omits some of them. The top ten clones hold roughly 12% of a sample with hundreds of thousands of clones, about nine tenths of them seen once. Sequencing was carried out using peripheral blood. These receptors originate from a woman aged 50 to 60 with COVID-19, enrolled during active disease.

The chain carries TRBV4-2 and TRBJ1-2; D is unresolved. CDR1 LGHNA and CDR2 YNFKEQ come from the germline V gene. CDR3 size: 15 residues. The V gene lost 0 bases and the J gene lost 0 bases, with 8 bases spanning the gap. The CDR3 protein is CASSQEATSNYGYTF. The CDR3 DNA is TGTGCCAGCAGCCAAGAGGCAACCTCTAACTATGGCTACACCTTC.

This sequence joins TRBV24-1 and TRBJ2-6; 10 bases match TRBD1. This CDR3 region has 19 residues. J lost 2 bases, V lost 4 bases, and 10 bases had no gene match. Germline loops: CDR1 KGHDR, CDR2 SFDVKD. The CDR3 region is CATSDPQAGQGAGANVLTF. The CDR3 DNA is TGTGCCACCAGTGACCCGCAGGCCGGACAGGGGGCTGGGGCCAACGTCCTGACTTTC.

This chain connects TRBV6-5 to TRBJ2-5; the match to TRBD1 covers 7 bases. Germline loops: CDR1 MNHEY, CDR2 SVGAGI. The CDR3 runs to 13 residues. V gave up 6 bases and J gave up 5 bases; unmatched junction bases: 6. CDR3 protein: CASSVTGLETQYF. The CDR3 DNA reads TGTGCCAGCAGCGTGACAGGGTTGGAGACCCAGTACTTC.

This clone appeared a single time. The V gene is TRBV27, the J gene TRBJ1-6; D not certain. The ends were cut back, 6 bases at V and 7 bases at J, with 10 bases in the middle. Germline CDR1 is MNHEY and CDR2 is SMNVEV (reference sequence). The CDR3 has 13 residues. The CDR3 DNA sequence: TGTGCCAGCAGATGGAGGGTGAATTCACCCCTCCACTTT. Its protein product is CASRWRVNSPLHF.

The V and J genes are TRBV7-7 and TRBJ2-2, with D hard to call. Trimming removed 1 base at V and 1 base at J, with 10 bases between. The CDR3 loop spans 16 amino acids. Germline values: CDR1 SSHAT, CDR2 FNYEAQ (reference sequence). For the CDR3, the DNA is TGTGCCAGCAGCTTAGTTGGGCCCATGAACACCGGGGAGCTGTTTTTT. It yields the protein CASSLVGPMNTGELFF.

This clone was observed once. The chain uses TRBV23-1 and TRBJ1-5; weak D call: TRBD1 (6 bases). TRBV23-1 is labeled an ORF, and its function is uncertain. V was pared by 0 bases and J by 2 bases, with 14 bases between. This CDR3 has 17 residues. CDR3 region: CASSQSGGAGRNQPQHF. The CDR3 DNA sequence: TGCGCCAGCAGTCAATCGGGGGGGGCCGGGCGCAATCAGCCCCAGCATTTT.

This chain joins TRBV5-1 and TRBJ1-1; D unresolved. Trimming cost V 3 bases and J 1 base, with 10 bases left between them. The CDR3 spans 14 residues. Germline CDR1 SGHRS, CDR2 YFSETQ. CDR3 in DNA: TGCGCCAGCAGCTCCGACGGAGAGAACACTGAAGCTTTCTTT. This gives the protein CASSSDGENTEAFF.

The V call is TRBV24-1, the J call TRBJ2-7; TRBD1 matches at 7 bases. J lost 3 bases, V lost 4 bases, and 2 bases had no gene match. This CDR3 region has 13 residues. Germline V CDR1 and CDR2: KGHDR, SFDVKD. CDR3 coding DNA: TGTGCCACCAGTGACAGACAGGGCTACGAGCAGTACTTC. Translated: CATSDRQGYEQYF.

The chain employs TRBV9 and TRBJ1-1, with a weak D call TRBD1 (6 bases). Germline CDR1 reads SGDLS; CDR2 reads YYNGEE. The CDR3 runs to 13 residues. V was pared by 3 bases and J by 12 bases, with 18 bases between. The DNA of the CDR3 is TGTGCCAGCAGCGCCGGGGAACAGGGTCAGACTTTCTTT. It translates to CASSAGEQGQTFF.

CDR3 sequence (DNA): TGTGCCAGCTCACCGGGGGCACAGGCTCTCTCTGGAAACACCATATATTTT. Its translation is CASSPGAQALSGNTIYF. This chain uses TRBV18 with TRBJ1-3; possibly TRBD1 for D (6 bases). The CDR3 is 17 residues long. V was trimmed by 3 bases and J by 0 bases, leaving 15 bases between them. Germline lookup yields CDR1 KGHSH and CDR2 LQKENI. The full variable domain, with the rest looked up from reference TRBV18 and TRBJ1-3, is NAGVMQNPRHLVRRRGQEARLRCSPMKGHSHVYWYRQLPEEGLKFMVYLQKENIIDESGMPKERFSAEFPKEGPSILRIQQVVRGDSAAYFCASSPGAQALSGNTIYFGEGSWLTVV.

The rearrangement links TRBV30 to TRBJ2-5; D might be TRBD1 (5 bases). The V and J ends lost 1 base and 3 bases respectively, with 6 bases between them. CDR1 and CDR2 from the germline V gene are GTSNPN and SVGIG (reference sequence). The CDR3 loop spans 12 amino acids. The CDR3, as DNA: TGTGCCTGGAGTGCGACAGAAGAGACCCAGTACTTC. This translates into CAWSATEETQYF.

The rearrangement joins TRBV6-5 to TRBJ1-1, with a possible D match to TRBD1 (6 bases). CDR1 is MNHEY and CDR2 is SVGAGI in the germline V gene. V lost 7 bases and J 3 bases, leaving 12 bases between the germline ends. CDR3 length: 13 amino acids. The CDR3 DNA sequence: TGTGCCAGCAAGGGGGGGGTGTACACTGAAGCTTTCTTT. Translating gives CASKGGVYTEAFF.

This rearrangement joins TRBV5-1 to TRBJ2-7; the match to TRBD2 covers 7 bases. In germline, CDR1 is SGHRS, CDR2 YFSETQ. Unmatched junction bases numbered 8, after V lost 2 bases and J lost 0 bases. This CDR3 spans 16 amino acids. The CDR3 coding sequence is TGCGCCAGCAGCTTAACCAGCGGGGAGAACTCCTACGAGCAGTACTTC. Translated: CASSLTSGENSYEQYF.

In the case of this clone: The junction departs from the called germline gene at one end, perhaps through a read error. This chain links TRBV3-1 (or the pseudogene TRBV3-2) with TRBJ2-7; D gene uncertain. The germline gives CDR1 LGHDT, CDR2 YNNKEL (reference sequence). The CDR3 is made up of 12 amino acids. The CDR3 region is CASSQDRRGTQF. CDR3 sequence (DNA): TGTGCCAGCAGCCAAGATCGGAGAGGTACCCAGTTC.

The chain combines TRBV7-6 with TRBJ1-6, with 8 nucleotides matching TRBD1. Germline CDR1 SGHVS, CDR2 FNYEAQ. The junction had 8 bases not matched to a gene; V was cut back by 3 bases and J by 7 bases. The CDR3 loop spans 16 amino acids. The CDR3 region has the DNA TGTGCCAGCAGCTTGCGGACAGGGTTCGGAAATTCACCCCTCCACTTT. Its translation: CASSLRTGFGNSPLHF. Together with reference TRBV7-6 and TRBJ1-6, the CDR3 gives the full variable domain: GAGVSQSPRYKVTKRGQDVALRCDPISGHVSLYWYRQALGQGPEFLTYFNYEAQQDKSGLPNDRFSAERPEGSISTLTIQRTEQRDSAMYRCASSLRTGFGNSPLHFGNGTRLTVT.

V usage is TRBV25-1 and J usage is TRBJ1-5; perhaps TRBD1 as D (6 bases). The CDR3 length is 13 residues. V was shortened by 6 bases and J by 1 base, with 7 bases between the two germline ends. Germline CDR1 is MGHDK and CDR2 is SYGVNS. The CDR3 nucleotides are TGTGCCAGCAGGGGACAAAGCAATCAGCCCCAGCATTTT. Translated: CASRGQSNQPQHF.

J is TRBJ2-2 and V is TRBV5-1; D ambiguous. The V end lost 0 bases, the J end lost 1 base, and 13 bases lay between the germline ends. Germline CDR1 SGHRS, CDR2 YFSETQ. The CDR3 totals 17 residues. CDR3 bases: TGCGCCAGCAGCTTGGTTCGGAACAGTAGGAACACCGGGGAGCTGTTTTTT. It specifies CASSLVRNSRNTGELFF.

J is TRBJ1-1 and V is TRBV5-6; 8 nucleotides align to TRBD1. The CDR3 spans 14 residues. Per germline, CDR1 SGHDT and CDR2 YYEEEE. V shed 4 bases, J shed 4 bases, and the junction held 6 bases outside the gene matches. The CDR3 nucleotides read TGTGCCAGCAGCCAAAGACAGGGGAGCACTGAAGCTTTCTTT. Encoded protein: CASSQRQGSTEAFF.

V and J are TRBV2 and TRBJ1-1; TRBD1 might be the D (6 bases). The V gene lost 6 bases and the J gene lost 0 bases, with 8 bases spanning the gap. Germline V gene data show CDR1 as SNHLY and CDR2 as FYNNEI. The CDR3 consists of 13 residues. In DNA, the CDR3 is TGTGCCAGCAGCAGGGACATGAACACTGAAGCTTTCTTT. Its translation: CASSRDMNTEAFF.

As to this clone: The sample holds other DNA sequences that translate to the same CDR3. V gene TRBV30 combines with J gene TRBJ1-2, with D hard to call. The germline CDR1 and CDR2 sequences are GTSNPN and SVGIG (reference sequence). V lost 1 base and J lost 2, with 5 bases in between. This CDR3 is 12 amino acids long. Here the CDR3 reads CAWSGQNYGYTF. Written as DNA, the CDR3 is TGTGCCTGGAGTGGGCAGAACTATGGCTACACCTTC.

The chain combines TRBV11-2 with TRBJ1-1; a weak D match, TRBD1 (5 bases). Per the germline V gene, CDR1 is SGHAT and CDR2 is FQNNGV. The CDR3 totals 15 residues. V was trimmed by 1 base and J by 8 bases, leaving 17 bases between them. CDR3 protein: CASSLVSGVKGEAFF. CDR3 nucleotide sequence: TGTGCCAGCAGCTTAGTTTCTGGGGTCAAGGGGGAAGCTTTCTTT. Full variable domain (missing parts from reference TRBV11-2 and TRBJ1-1): EAGVAQSPRYKIIEKRQSVAFWCNPISGHATLYWYQQILGQGPKLLIQFQNNGVVDDSQLPKDRFSAERLKGVDSTLKIQPAKLEDSAVYLCASSLVSGVKGEAFFGQGTRLTVV.

This chain connects TRBV13 to TRBJ2-1; TRBD1 might be the D (5 bases). The germline V and J ends were trimmed by 3 bases and 12 bases, with 21 bases remaining between them. This CDR3 has 15 residues. Germline loops: CDR1 PRHDT, CDR2 FYEKMQ (reference sequence). As DNA, the CDR3 is TGTGCCAGCAGCTTCTCATCGTTGCTTCCCACAGGGCAGTTCTTC. Protein product: CASSFSSLLPTGQFF.

This chain connects TRBV11-1 to TRBJ2-3, with TRBD2 matching over 7 bases. Germline CDR1 SGHAT, CDR2 FQDESV (reference sequence). The CDR3 spans 15 residues. After removal of 7 bases from V and 0 bases from J, the junction contained 7 bases not matched to a gene. Here the CDR3 DNA reads TGTGCCAGCACCATCCGGGGGGTTAGCACAGATACGCAGTATTTT. Its protein product is CASTIRGVSTDTQYF.

This chain connects TRBV28 to TRBJ1-1; D uncertain. Germline CDR1 MDHEN, CDR2 SYDVKM. Trimming stripped 1 base from V and 11 bases from J, with 14 bases between. The CDR3 has 13 residues. The CDR3 sequence: CASSLLRSNLAFF. Written as DNA, the CDR3 is TGTGCCAGCAGTTTATTGCGTTCCAATTTGGCTTTCTTT.